The clone carrying this TCR beta chain was seen once. Antigen specificity is unknown. The healthy adult donors were HIV-negative and reported no recent acute infections or vaccinations. These data belong to a study of shared clonotypes between healthy human individuals. Study-level information: A couple of female and a few male donors aged 18 to 49 were enrolled.

Points from the study as a whole: A small donor pool kept down the genetic and exposure-history diversity that was represented.

Among the unsorted PBMC samples, replicate PCRs used roughly 300 ng DNA, roughly 30,000 T cell genomes. Generated by immunoSEQ multiplex PCR, the TCRdb table keeps only in-frame clones and is missing some. Counted here are over 400,000 clones, over 70% occurring once; the ten biggest clones make up roughly 13%. The CDR3 runs 13 residues. Trimming shortened V by 1 base and J by 8 bases, and 11 bases separated the two germline ends. The germline gives CDR1 SNHLY, CDR2 FYNNEI. Sequenced: PBMCs. V gene TRBV2 combines with J gene TRBJ1-2, with D perhaps TRBD1 (6 bases). This sequence was found in a woman between 40 and 55 years old in good health. Some clones in this sample may be carry-over from other donors' samples. For the CDR3, the DNA is TGTGCCAGCAGTGAAGAGGGGGGCCTGGGCTACACCTTC. It codes for CASSEEGGLGYTF.